One sample yielded the 25 T cell receptor beta chains listed below, sequenced in a study of yellow fever vaccine responses in identical twins. MiXCR, run by TCRdb on the RT-PCR reads, gives a single entry per CDR3 protein. The data hold roughly 3,600 distinct CDR3 sequences, with just under 85% observed a single time. Sequencing used T cells from blood (PBMCs), unsorted or a sorted subset (not recorded which), obtained before or after yellow fever vaccination (not recorded which). Receptor source: a woman aged 18 to 35 who received the yellow fever vaccine.

This clonotype was found once. The V gene is TRBV29-1, the J gene TRBJ2-1, with 9 bases aligning to TRBD2. The CDR3 extends over 14 amino acids. V lost 7 bases and J lost 2; bases outside the gene matches: 6. Germline-derived CDR1 and CDR2 are SQVTM and ANQGSEA. The CDR3 here is CSGTLAGPYNEQFF. As DNA, the CDR3 is TGCAGCGGGACCCTAGCGGGACCCTACAATGAGCAGTTCTTC.

The genes are TRBV23-1 and TRBJ2-5, with D perhaps assigned TRBD1 or TRBD2 (5 bases each). TRBV23-1 is known as an ORF, though its function is uncertain. V gave up 4 bases and J gave up 2 bases, with 14 bases separating them. This CDR3 spans 15 amino acids. CDR3 region: CASSRPRDLQETQYF. CDR3 nucleotide sequence: TGCGCCAGCAGTCGGCCCCGGGACCTACAAGAGACCCAGTACTTC.

This chain uses TRBV29-1 with TRBJ2-7; D possibly corresponds to TRBD1 (5 bases). CDR1 is SQVTM and CDR2 is ANQGSEA in the germline V gene. The CDR3 sequence is 12 residues long. The germline V and J ends were trimmed by 4 bases and 5 bases, with 12 bases remaining between them. The CDR3 loop reads CSVAARADEQYF. The CDR3 DNA sequence: TGCAGCGTTGCGGCCAGGGCCGACGAGCAGTACTTC.

The chain uses TRBV5-6 and TRBJ2-3; tentatively, D is TRBD2 (6 bases). V dropped 4 bases and J dropped 6 bases, with 18 bases sitting between them. Germline-derived CDR1 and CDR2 are SGHDT and YYEEEE. The CDR3 has 15 residues. Written as DNA, the CDR3 is TGTGCCAGCAGCACCTTGACTAGTGTGGATGATACGCAGTATTTT. Its protein is CASSTLTSVDDTQYF.

This chain uses TRBV28 with TRBJ2-6; D tentatively fits TRBD1 or TRBD2 (5 bases each). Trimming cost V 2 bases and J 12 bases, with 11 bases left between them. CDR1 and CDR2 (germline): MDHEN, SYDVKM. The CDR3 has 13 residues. CDR3 loop: CASSLPGAPVLTF. The CDR3 DNA sequence: TGTGCCAGCAGTTTACCCGGGGCCCCCGTCCTGACTTTC.

There are a few counts of this clonotype. This chain joins TRBV7-3 and TRBJ1-2; D is undetermined. V lost 2 bases to trimming and J lost 4 bases, with 11 bases between them. The CDR3 has 14 residues. Germline V CDR1 and CDR2: SGHTA, FQGTGA. The CDR3 here is CASSLELFSYGYTF. The CDR3 nucleotides are TGTGCCAGCAGCTTAGAATTGTTTTCCTATGGCTACACCTTC. The entire variable domain, with the rest obtained from reference TRBV7-3 and TRBJ1-2, is as follows: GAGVSQTPSNKVTEKGKYVELRCDPISGHTALYWYRQSLGQGPEFLIYFQGTGAADDSGLPNDRFFAVRPEGSVSTLKIQRTERGDSAVYLCASSLELFSYGYTFGSGTRLTVV.

J is TRBJ2-3 and V is TRBV11-2, with D unclear. The CDR3 has 15 amino acids. Germline loops: CDR1 SGHAT, CDR2 FQNNGV. Trimming pared 3 bases from V and 4 bases from J, leaving 14 bases between. The CDR3 is CASSLGQIVADTQYF. The CDR3 DNA is TGTGCCAGCAGCTTGGGTCAAATAGTTGCAGATACGCAGTATTTT.

The chain employs TRBV23-1 and TRBJ2-7; D is undetermined. TRBV23-1 is noted as an ORF with a role that remains uncertain. V was cut by 3 bases and J by 6 bases, with 9 bases left in between. The CDR3 extends over 12 amino acids. CDR3 sequence (DNA): TGCGCCAGCAGTCATTTCGGTGCCGAGCAGTACTTC. Protein: CASSHFGAEQYF.

V usage is TRBV19 and J usage is TRBJ2-7; perhaps D is TRBD1 or TRBD2 (5 bases each). The CDR3 runs 13 residues. The germline CDR1 and CDR2 sequences are LNHDA and SQIVND (reference sequence). The germline V and J ends were trimmed by 10 bases and 3 bases, with 16 bases remaining between them. CDR3 sequence reads: CATNPGAGYEQYF. The CDR3 DNA sequence: TGTGCCACAAACCCCGGGGCCGGCTACGAGCAGTACTTC. Full variable domain (missing parts from reference TRBV19 and TRBJ2-7): DGGITQSPKYLFRKEGQNVTLSCEQNLNHDAMYWYRQDPGQGLRLIYYSQIVNDFQKGDIAEGYSVSREKKESFPLTVTSAQKNPTAFYLCATNPGAGYEQYFGPGTRLTVT.

The gene calls are TRBV12-3 or TRBV12-4 and TRBJ2-1; D gene uncertain. This CDR3 comprises 16 residues. V was cut by 5 bases and J by 2 bases, with 16 bases left in between. The CDR3 region has the DNA TGTGCCAGCAGTACAGAAGGCGGACGGGCCTACAATGAGCAGTTCTTC. Amino acids: CASSTEGGRAYNEQFF.

The chain employs TRBV7-9 and TRBJ2-2; no clear D gene. CDR3 length equals 12 residues. Trimming took 3 bases from V and 7 from J, leaving 6 bases between them. CDR1 SEHNR and CDR2 FQNEAQ come from the germline V gene (reference sequence). The CDR3 here is CASSFSDGELFF. CDR3 in DNA: TGTGCCAGCAGCTTCAGCGACGGGGAGCTGTTTTTT.

The chain couples TRBV4-1 to TRBJ2-3; TRBD2 agrees at 7 bases. The junction had 5 bases not matched to a gene; V was cut back by 2 bases and J by 0 bases. The germline V gene has CDR1 MGHRA and CDR2 YSYEKL. CDR3 length equals 16 residues. In DNA form, the CDR3 reads TGCGCCAGCAGCCAAAGCGGGGCCCCGAGCACAGATACGCAGTATTTT. Its protein product is CASSQSGAPSTDTQYF.

V and J are TRBV7-6 and TRBJ2-2, with D possibly TRBD1 on 5 matching bases. Germline-derived CDR1 and CDR2 are SGHVS and FNYEAQ. There are 13 residues in the CDR3. V was pared by 7 bases and J by 0 bases, with 6 bases between. As DNA, the CDR3 is TGTGCCAGCAAGACAGCGAACACCGGGGAGCTGTTTTTT. It specifies CASKTANTGELFF.

This chain connects TRBV5-1 to TRBJ2-1, with 8 bases fitting TRBD1. Germline V CDR1 and CDR2: SGHRS, YFSETQ. CDR3 length: 15 amino acids. Trimming at V came to 1 base and at J to 5 bases, leaving 5 bases not matched to a gene. CDR3 protein: CASSLRQGPHNEQFF. CDR3 nucleotides: TGCGCCAGCAGCTTGAGACAGGGGCCGCACAATGAGCAGTTCTTC. The variable domain in full, completed from reference TRBV5-1 and TRBJ2-1, reads KAGVTQTPRYLIKTRGQQVTLSCSPISGHRSVSWYQQTPGQGLQFLFEYFSETQRNKGNFPGRFSGRQFSNSRSEMNVSTLELGDSALYLCASSLRQGPHNEQFFGPGTRLTVL.

V gene TRBV11-1 combines with J gene TRBJ2-1; D may match TRBD1 or TRBD2 (6 bases each). Germline values: CDR1 SGHAT, CDR2 FQDESV (reference sequence). CDR3 length: 15 amino acids. Deletions cut 2 bases from V and 8 bases from J, with 16 bases between. The CDR3 nucleotides are TGTGCCAGCAGCTTACCGGGGGCGACATTCGATGAGCAGTTCTTC. Amino acids: CASSLPGATFDEQFF.

This clonotype has only one observation. V usage is TRBV4-1 and J usage is TRBJ2-7; a possible D gene is TRBD1 (6 bases). V dropped 2 bases and J dropped 0 bases, with 8 bases sitting between them. CDR3 size: 14 residues. The V gene's germline CDR1 is MGHRA and CDR2 YSYEKL. This CDR3 is CASSQPGHSYEQYF. As DNA, the CDR3 is TGCGCCAGCAGCCAACCGGGACACTCCTACGAGCAGTACTTC.

The chain employs TRBV7-9 and TRBJ2-1, with D perhaps TRBD2 (6 bases). The germline CDR1 and CDR2 sequences are SEHNR and FQNEAQ (reference sequence). CDR3 length: 14 amino acids. Trimming removed 5 bases at V and 8 bases at J, with 16 bases between. The CDR3 region has the DNA TGTGCCAGCAGCCTTGAGACTAGACCCGATGAGCAGTTCTTC. Its protein product is CASSLETRPDEQFF.

The chain uses TRBV29-1 and TRBJ2-7; D gene unclear. With 0 bases removed from V and 2 bases from J, the gap between germline ends came to 5 bases. Germline V lookup: CDR1 SQVTM, CDR2 ANQGSEA. This CDR3 spans 12 amino acids. The CDR3 loop reads CSVEDLTYEQYF. The DNA for the CDR3 is TGCAGCGTTGAAGATCTCACCTACGAGCAGTACTTC.

The chain recombines TRBV4-1 with TRBJ1-2; the match to TRBD1 covers 8 bases. CDR1 and CDR2 from the germline V gene are MGHRA and YSYEKL. This CDR3 has 13 amino acids. Unmatched junction bases numbered 5, after V lost 3 bases and J lost 8 bases. CDR3 nucleotide sequence: TGCGCCAGCAGCCAGACAGGGGTTGACGGCTACACCTTC. As protein: CASSQTGVDGYTF.

This clonotype was observed a handful of times. The genes are TRBV24-1 and TRBJ2-2; tentative D call: TRBD2 (5 bases). The CDR3 runs to 15 residues. Germline values: CDR1 KGHDR, CDR2 SFDVKD. V lost 3 bases and J lost 3, with 10 bases in between. CDR3 region: CATSDTGVDTGELFF. The CDR3 bases are TGTGCCACCAGTGATACCGGGGTTGACACCGGGGAGCTGTTTTTT.

J is TRBJ2-7 and V is TRBV11-3; no firm D call. The germline V gene encodes CDR1 SGHNT and CDR2 YENEEA. The CDR3 is made up of 14 amino acids. V lost 1 base, J lost 2 bases, and 9 bases lay in between. As DNA, the CDR3 is TGTGCCAGCAGCTTAGCCGATACAGCCTACGAGCAGTACTTC. It codes for CASSLADTAYEQYF. Together with reference TRBV11-3 and TRBJ2-7, the CDR3 gives the full variable domain: EAGVVQSPRYKIIEKKQPVAFWCNPISGHNTLYWYLQNLGQGPELLIRYENEEAVDDSQLPKDRFSAERLKGVDSTLKIQPAELGDSAVYLCASSLADTAYEQYFGPGTRLTVT.

This chain joins TRBV6-4 and TRBJ2-1; D gene uncertain. Germline loops: CDR1 MRHNA, CDR2 SNTAGT. The germline V and J ends were trimmed by 2 bases and 1 base, with 12 bases remaining between them. The CDR3 has 16 residues. CDR3 coding DNA: TGTGCCAGCAGTGACGAAGGACGAACTTCCTACAATGAGCAGTTCTTC. It yields the protein CASSDEGRTSYNEQFF.

Worth noting for this clonotype: The junction departs from the called germline gene at one end, perhaps through a read error. J is TRBJ2-7 and V is TRBV7-9, with 9 nucleotides matching TRBD1. Germline CDR1 reads SEHNR; CDR2 reads FQNEAQ (reference sequence). This CDR3 spans 16 amino acids. The CDR3 reads CASSLVSGQGSYEQYF. The CDR3, as DNA: TGTGCCAGCAGCTTAGTTTCGGGACAGGGCTCCTACGAACAGTACTTC.

This chain joins TRBV19 and TRBJ2-7, with 7 bases aligning to TRBD2. Trimming cost V 6 bases and J 5 bases; bases outside gene matches: 4. The CDR3 spans 12 residues. Germline CDR1 and CDR2: LNHDA and SQIVND (reference sequence). For the CDR3, the DNA is TGTGCCAGTAGCCCTAGCGGCGACGAGCAGTACTTC. It is translated as CASSPSGDEQYF.

This clonotype was seen only a few times. The chain links TRBV11-3 to TRBJ2-1, with D tentatively TRBD2 (5 bases). Looked up from germline, CDR1 is SGHNT and CDR2 is YENEEA. The CDR3 loop spans 14 amino acids. The ends were cut back, 1 base at V and 9 bases at J, with 13 bases in the middle. The CDR3 loop is CASSLVPPGSEQFF. In nucleotides, the CDR3 is TGTGCCAGCAGCTTAGTTCCCCCGGGGAGTGAGCAGTTCTTC.